Below, 16 T cell receptor beta chains from the same sample are listed, as sequenced in a study of T cells in Graves' hyperthyroidism and ophthalmopathy. Amplified TCR beta CDR3 regions derived from RNA transcripts. The TCR CDR3 first-round RT-PCR relied on the HTBI primer set. TCRdb re-analysed the multiplex PCR reads in MiXCR, keeping a single row per CDR3 protein. The sample has more than 100,000 distinct CDR3 sequences; 47% are singletons. Sequenced material: blood. The origin of the receptors is a middle-aged man with Graves' hyperthyroidism.

V usage is TRBV29-1 and J usage is TRBJ1-4; 9 bases map to TRBD1. This CDR3 has 14 amino acids. V lost 6 bases to trimming and J lost 7 bases; unmatched junction nucleotides: 9. Germline V gene sequence: CDR1 SQVTM, CDR2 ANQGSEA. The CDR3 nucleotides read TGCAGCGTCCGAGGGACAGGGAATAGTGAAAAACTGTTTTTT. Protein product: CSVRGTGNSEKLFF. Supplemented by reference TRBV29-1 and TRBJ1-4, the full variable domain reads SAVISQKPSRDICQRGTSLTIQCQVDSQVTMMFWYRQQPGQSLTLIATANQGSEATYESGFVIDKFPISRPNLTFSTLTVSNMSPEDSSIYLCSVRGTGNSEKLFFGSGTQLSVL.

The rearrangement links TRBV5-4 to TRBJ2-1, with D possibly called TRBD1 or TRBD2 (6 bases each). The V gene's germline CDR1 is SGHNT and CDR2 YYREEE (reference sequence). V was cut by 6 bases and J by 8 bases, with 15 bases left in between. The CDR3 runs 13 residues. The CDR3: CASTWGRDYEQFF. In DNA, the CDR3 is TGTGCCAGCACCTGGGGGCGGGACTATGAGCAGTTCTTC. Full variable domain (rest looked up from reference TRBV5-4 and TRBJ2-1): ETGVTQSPTHLIKTRGQQVTLRCSSQSGHNTVSWYQQALGQGPQFIFQYYREEENGRGNFPPRFSGLQFPNYSSELNVNALELDDSALYLCASTWGRDYEQFFGPGTRLTVL.

This clonotype was counted a single time. The junction differs from germline at one of its ends, possibly a read error. The V and J genes are TRBV2 and TRBJ2-7, with D perhaps TRBD1 (5 bases). CDR1 is SNHLY, CDR2 FYNNEI, per germline. The CDR3 loop spans 14 amino acids. CDR3 nucleotides: TGCGCCAGCAGTAGACAGTCAAGCGCCTACGAGCAGTACTTC. Translation: CASSRQSSAYEQYF.

This clonotype came up once. As the CDR3 is not closed by the conserved phenylalanine or tryptophan, this likely results from a read error. DNA for the CDR3: TGTGCCAGCAGCTTTGTAGGAGAGACAGGGTATAATCAGCCCCAGCATCTT. It is translated as CASSFVGETGYNQPQHL. V is TRBV7-9 and J is TRBJ1-5; 7 nucleotides align to TRBD1. Trimming at V came to 3 bases and at J to 4 bases, leaving 12 bases not matched to a gene. CDR1 SEHNR and CDR2 FQNEAQ come from the germline V gene (reference sequence). This CDR3 has 17 residues.

At least ten counts were recorded for this clonotype. V is TRBV20-1 and J is TRBJ2-2; D is unclear. V was shortened by 1 base and J by 2 bases, with 11 bases between the two germline ends. Germline lookup yields CDR1 DFQATT and CDR2 SNEGSKA (reference sequence). There are 15 residues in the CDR3. The CDR3, as DNA: TGCAGTGCTAGAGGGATGGGAAAAAACACCGGGGAGCTGTTTTTT. This codes for CSARGMGKNTGELFF.

This clonotype was observed many times. The chain joins TRBV12-3 or TRBV12-4 to TRBJ2-5; TRBD1 aligns across 8 bases. This CDR3 has 15 residues. V gave up 6 bases and J gave up 2 bases; unmatched junction bases: 8. The CDR3 loop is CASSPSTGGQETQYF. The CDR3 region has the DNA TGTGCCAGCAGCCCCTCAACAGGGGGGCAAGAGACCCAGTACTTC.

The chain links TRBV24-1 to TRBJ2-5; maybe TRBD2 (5 bases). Germline values: CDR1 KGHDR, CDR2 SFDVKD. The germline V and J ends were trimmed by 3 bases and 5 bases, with 9 bases remaining between them. The CDR3 is made up of 13 amino acids. The CDR3 is CATSDRGGETQYF. CDR3 coding DNA: TGTGCCACCAGTGATCGGGGTGGGGAGACCCAGTACTTC.

This clonotype was counted ten times or more. This rearrangement joins TRBV7-2 to TRBJ2-7; unclear D gene. CDR1 and CDR2 (germline): SGHTA, FQGNSA. CDR3 length equals 14 residues. V was trimmed by 5 bases and J by 3 bases, leaving 14 bases between them. The DNA for the CDR3 is TGTGCCAGCAGCCTAGGGCTAGTAGACTACGAGCAGTACTTC. Translation: CASSLGLVDYEQYF.

This clonotype was seen ten or more times. The genes are TRBV6-1 and TRBJ2-1; 7 positions agree with TRBD1. This CDR3 is 13 amino acids long. The J segment lost 4 bases and the V segment lost 10 bases, leaving 7 bases of the junction unmatched. Germline V gives CDR1 MNHNS, CDR2 SASEGT. The CDR3 DNA follows: TGTGCCACCGGGACAGAGTTATACAATGAGCAGTTCTTC. Protein: CATGTELYNEQFF.

The CDR3 DNA follows: TGTGCCAGCAGCCGAGAAGGAGTGGGATCGTCCTCTGGAAACACCATATATTTT. Its translation is CASSREGVGSSSGNTIYF. The rearrangement joins TRBV6-5 to TRBJ1-3; D is unclear. Germline CDR1 MNHEY, CDR2 SVGAGI. The germline V and J ends were trimmed by 6 bases and 0 bases, with 21 bases remaining between them. The CDR3 totals 18 residues.

The rearrangement joins TRBV25-1 to TRBJ2-2; D gene unclear. The CDR3 consists of 15 residues. Per germline, CDR1 MGHDK and CDR2 SYGVNS. The ends were cut back, 4 bases at V and 5 bases at J, with 14 bases in the middle. The CDR3 is CASSASSPGTGELFF. As DNA, the CDR3 is TGTGCCAGCAGTGCTAGTTCGCCCGGAACCGGGGAGCTGTTTTTT. The variable domain in full, completed from reference TRBV25-1 and TRBJ2-2, reads EADIYQTPRYLVIGTGKKITLECSQTMGHDKMYWYQQDPGMELHLIHYSYGVNSTEKGDLSSESTVSRIRTEHFPLTLESARPSHTSQYLCASSASSPGTGELFFGEGSRLTVL.

This clonotype appeared a few times. The chain carries TRBV30 and TRBJ1-1; the D gene is possibly TRBD1 (5 bases). Trimming stripped 3 bases from V and 0 bases from J, with 17 bases between. This CDR3 contains 16 residues. Germline CDR1 GTSNPN, CDR2 SVGIG (reference sequence). The CDR3 sequence is CAWRAGLGTVNTEAFF. In DNA, the CDR3 is TGTGCCTGGAGGGCTGGCCTAGGGACGGTGAACACTGAAGCTTTCTTT.

The chain employs TRBV7-9 and TRBJ1-3; possible D gene TRBD1, 5 bases. Germline CDR1 SEHNR, CDR2 FQNEAQ (reference sequence). This CDR3 comprises 17 residues. Trimming shortened V by 6 bases and J by 3 bases, and 21 bases separated the two germline ends. Here the CDR3 DNA reads TGTGCCAGCAGTTTCTCCCAGGGTATTATTCGTGGAAACACCATATATTTT. Protein sequence: CASSFSQGIIRGNTIYF. Together with reference TRBV7-9 and TRBJ1-3, the CDR3 gives the full variable domain: DTGVSQNPRHKITKRGQNVTFRCDPISEHNRLYWYRQTLGQGPEFLTYFQNEAQLEKSRLLSDRFSAERPKGSFSTLEIQRTEQGDSAMYLCASSFSQGIIRGNTIYFGEGSWLTVV.

Of note for this clonotype: Being one base from a much bigger clone, this may be a read error. The gene calls are TRBV11-3 and TRBJ2-7, with D unresolved. Germline CDR1 and CDR2: SGHNT and YENEEA. The V and J ends lost 8 bases and 0 bases respectively, with 11 bases between them. The CDR3 is 13 residues long. The CDR3 loop is CASGRDNSYEQYF. DNA of the CDR3: TGTGCCAGCGGCCGCGACAACTCCTACGAGCAGTACTTC.

A note on this clonotype: No conserved phenylalanine or tryptophan ends this CDR3, so it is likely a read error. The V gene is TRBV5-6, the J gene TRBJ1-1; no reliable D call. The CDR3 has 15 residues. Germline loops: CDR1 SGHDT, CDR2 YYEEEE. V was clipped by 4 bases and J by 0 bases, with 13 bases between them. CDR3 residues: CASSLRASLNTEAFL. The CDR3 region has the DNA TGTGCCAGCAGCCTCCGGGCCTCCCTGAACACTGAAGCTTTCCTT.

This clonotype was detected ten times or more. A read error is likely, as this CDR3 ends without the conserved phenylalanine or tryptophan. The chain links TRBV28 to TRBJ2-7, with a possible D match to TRBD1 (6 bases). This CDR3 is 12 amino acids long. V was pared by 5 bases and J by 2 bases, with 7 bases between. Germline CDR1 is MDHEN and CDR2 is SYDVKM. The CDR3 loop is CASSQGPYEQYS. DNA of the CDR3: TGTGCCAGCAGTCAGGGGCCCTACGAGCAGTACTCC.